This T cell receptor (beta chain) was recorded in a study of shared clonotypes between healthy human individuals. Study-wide context: The study enrolled a couple of women and three men aged 18 to 49.

Within Nashville, Tennessee resided all donors, each a Caucasian adult. Method: immunoSEQ multiplex PCR; TCRdb's copy keeps in-frame clones and lacks some. The sample lists roughly 1,100,000 clones, approximately 76% seen once, with 1.4% in the top ten. The CDR3 runs 15 residues. Per the germline V gene, CDR1 is MNHEY and CDR2 is SVGAGI. With 1 base removed from V and 4 bases from J, the gap between germline ends came to 14 bases. This TCR was recovered from a man aged 18 to 30 in good health. The sequenced material came from memory CD4+ T cells sorted from blood. Subset in this sample: CD45RA-negative fraction. The V call is TRBV6-5, the J call TRBJ2-7; D is undetermined. Here the CDR3 reads CASSYFPPLGYEQYF. Here the CDR3 DNA reads TGTGCCAGCAGTTACTTCCCCCCCTTGGGGTACGAGCAGTACTTC.